This T cell receptor beta chain was obtained from a study of T cells after yellow fever vaccination. The CDR3 spans 16 residues. CDR1 and CDR2 (germline): LGHDT, YNNKEL (reference sequence). J was trimmed by 0 bases and V by 3 bases; bases with no gene match: 2. Study-wide findings and caveats: The study re-detected most primary-vaccination clones after the booster (roughly 95% CD4, around 89% CD8).

This clonotype was observed a few times. Antigen: not known. For TCR, cDNA came from 5'RACE template switching, which added a universal primer site and UMIs. TCRdb reprocessed the 5' RACE reads with MiXCR, giving one entry per CDR3 protein. In the table there are a few hundred thousand distinct CDR3 sequences, about 5.2% of which are singletons. The origin of this receptor is a man aged 18 to 30 who received the YFV17D yellow fever vaccine. The source material was CD4+ T cells sorted from PBMCs, sampled on the day of the yellow fever booster vaccination. This sequence joins TRBV3-1 and TRBJ2-2; 9 bases fit TRBD2. CDR3 region: CASSQLAGSNTGELFF. The CDR3 region has the DNA TGTGCCAGCAGCCAGCTAGCGGGATCGAACACCGGGGAGCTGTTTTTT.